The count of the clone carrying this T cell receptor beta chain is one. This sample is part of a study of PD-L1 blockade in urothelial cancer. Study context: Samples came from 3 weeks, at the second dose, and 6 weeks into treatment.

Documented time point: peripheral blood 6 weeks after treatment start. Only in-frame clones appear in the TCRdb table, and some are missing; sequencing was by immunoSEQ multiplex PCR. This sample yields 40,000 to 55,000 clones, of which roughly 91% are seen a single time; 2.4% belongs to the top ten. Sequenced here: PBMCs, sampled around atezolizumab (anti-PD-L1) treatment. The sequence was collected from a man in his fifties or sixties with urothelial cancer.

The chain's CDR3 is CASSPGWQGSTNGYTF. In nucleotides, the CDR3 is TGTGCCAGCAGCCCTGGCTGGCAGGGGTCGACAAATGGCTACACCTTC. The chain recombines TRBV5-6 with TRBJ1-2, with a weak D call TRBD1 (6 bases). With 4 bases removed from V and 6 bases from J, the gap between germline ends came to 22 bases. The CDR3 loop spans 16 amino acids. CDR1 and CDR2 from the germline V gene are SGHDT and YYEEEE.